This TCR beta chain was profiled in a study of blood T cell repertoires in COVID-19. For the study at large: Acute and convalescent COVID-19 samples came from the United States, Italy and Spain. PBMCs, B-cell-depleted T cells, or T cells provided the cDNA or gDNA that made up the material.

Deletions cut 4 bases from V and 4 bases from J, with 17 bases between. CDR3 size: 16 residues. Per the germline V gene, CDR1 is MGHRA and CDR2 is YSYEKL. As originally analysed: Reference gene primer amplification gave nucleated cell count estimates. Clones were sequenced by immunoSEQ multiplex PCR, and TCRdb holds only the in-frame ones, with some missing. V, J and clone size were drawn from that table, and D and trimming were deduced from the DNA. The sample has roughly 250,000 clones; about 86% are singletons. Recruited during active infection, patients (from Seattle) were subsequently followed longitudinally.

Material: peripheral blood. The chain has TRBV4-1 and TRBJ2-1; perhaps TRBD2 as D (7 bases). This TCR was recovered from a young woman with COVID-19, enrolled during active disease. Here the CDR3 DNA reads TGCGCCAGCAGCCTTATAGCTAGCGGACAGTACAATGAGCAGTTCTTC. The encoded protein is CASSLIASGQYNEQFF.